A selection of T cell receptor beta chains follows, all from one sample in a study of Ad26.COV2.S vaccination and SARS-CoV-2 variants. Sequencing was performed with immunoSEQ multiplex PCR; in TCRdb, only in-frame clones are kept and a portion is missing. The sample lists about 480,000 clones; roughly nine tenths were seen once. The sequences come from peripheral blood, collected in a trial of Ad26.COV2.S vaccine versus placebo. The source is a person aged 18-65 years who received the Ad26.COV2.S COVID-19 vaccine or a placebo. Both conserved end residues are part of each CDR3. A D gene is named only where the DNA matches it firmly. Size is stated for part of the rows, as once, few or many counts, or as a class when the clone is expanded.

CDR3aa	CDR3nt	d_gene	v_gene	j_gene	abundance
CASRGRGTGELFF	TGTGCCAGCAGGGGCCGAGGCACCGGGGAGCTGTTTTTT	NA	TRBV11-3	TRBJ2-2	NA
CASSPGMRNQPQHF	TGTGCCAGCAGCCCCGGCATGAGGAATCAGCCCCAGCATTTT	NA	TRBV7-2	TRBJ1-5	NA
CASSQDPSGYGYTF	TGCGCCAGCAGCCAAGACCCCAGTGGGTATGGCTACACCTTC	NA	TRBV4-1	TRBJ1-2	NA
CAWVGRRAYNEQFF	TGTGCCTGGGTCGGGCGGCGGGCCTACAATGAGCAGTTCTTC	NA	TRBV30	TRBJ2-1	NA
CASSGGGGGEQFF	TGTGCCAGCAGCGGGGGCGGAGGCGGAGAGCAGTTCTTC	NA	TRBV7-3	TRBJ2-1	NA
CASSPVGGTGGYTF	TGTGCCAGCTCACCAGTCGGCGGCACAGGGGGCTACACCTTC	NA	TRBV18	TRBJ1-2	NA
CASSRNSGANVLTF	TGTGCCAGCAGCCGAAACTCTGGGGCCAACGTCCTGACTTTC	NA	TRBV6-6	TRBJ2-6	few
CASSEGSGSNQPQHF	TGTGCCAGCAGCGAAGGGTCTGGCAGCAATCAGCCCCAGCATTTT	NA	TRBV9	TRBJ1-5	NA
CASSLGAVGGTDTQYF	TGTGCCAGCAGCTTAGGAGCCGTCGGTGGCACAGATACGCAGTATTTT	NA	TRBV7-6	TRBJ2-3	NA
CASSVLSGRARGEQFF	TGTGCCAGCAGCGTACTCAGCGGGAGGGCCCGGGGTGAGCAGTTCTTC	TRBD2	TRBV9	TRBJ2-1	NA
CASSPGQGVTDTQYF	TGTGCCAGCTCACCGGGACAGGGGGTCACAGATACGCAGTATTTT	TRBD1	TRBV18	TRBJ2-3	NA
CASSTGTSGRWETQYF	TGTGCCAGTAGTACCGGGACTAGCGGGAGATGGGAGACCCAGTACTTC	TRBD2	TRBV19	TRBJ2-5	NA
CASRPQNTEAFF	TGTGCCAGCAGGCCGCAGAACACTGAAGCTTTCTTT	NA	TRBV28	TRBJ1-1	NA
CASSPEFGTNGNTIYF	TGTGCCAGCAGCCCGGAATTCGGGACCAATGGAAACACCATATATTTT	NA	TRBV5-5	TRBJ1-3	NA
CASSQAGLEAFF	TGTGCCAGCAGCCAAGCTGGGTTGGAAGCTTTCTTT	NA	TRBV3-1/TRBV3-2	TRBJ1-1	NA
CASSGETQYF	TGTGCCAGCAGCGGAGAGACCCAGTACTTC	NA	TRBV12-3/TRBV12-4	TRBJ2-5	NA
CASGSEDSYNEQFF	TGTGCTAGTGGTTCGGAGGACTCCTACAATGAGCAGTTCTTC	NA	TRBV12-5	TRBJ2-1	NA
CASSIGTGGRTEAFF	TGTGCCAGTAGTATTGGGACAGGGGGGAGGACTGAAGCTTTCTTT	TRBD1	TRBV19	TRBJ1-1	NA
CAIGAVRETQYF	TGTGCCATCGGGGCGGTTCGAGAGACCCAGTACTTC	NA	TRBV10-3	TRBJ2-5	once
CASSLVYRGYGYTF	TGTGCCAGCAGTTTAGTGTACAGGGGTTATGGCTACACCTTC	TRBD1	TRBV28	TRBJ1-2	NA
CSAIAGTEAFF	TGCAGTGCTATAGCGGGGACTGAAGCTTTCTTT	NA	TRBV20-1	TRBJ1-1	NA
CASGHGIPDNEQFF	TGCGCCAGCGGGCACGGAATACCTGACAATGAGCAGTTCTTC	NA	TRBV5-1	TRBJ2-1	NA
CASSFGSGSSYEQYF	TGCGCCAGCAGCTTCGGTAGCGGGAGTTCCTACGAGCAGTACTTC	TRBD2	TRBV5-1	TRBJ2-7	NA
CSVAGGDRSPYEQYF	TGCAGCGTGGCGGGGGGAGACCGATCTCCCTACGAGCAGTACTTC	TRBD2	TRBV29-1	TRBJ2-7	NA
CASLSRVETEAFF	TGTGCCAGCCTATCGAGGGTGGAAACTGAAGCTTTCTTT	NA	TRBV6-5	TRBJ1-1	NA
CASSLIIGGVQFF	TGTGCCAGCAGCTTGATAATAGGGGGGGTGCAGTTCTTC	NA	TRBV7-3	TRBJ2-1	NA
CASSQGGGSVTGELFF	TGTGCCAGCAGCCAAGGTGGCGGGAGTGTCACCGGGGAGCTGTTTTTT	TRBD2	TRBV3-1/TRBV3-2	TRBJ2-2	NA
CASSAPGLAAAYEQYF	TGCGCCAGCAGTGCGCCGGGACTAGCGGCTGCCTACGAGCAGTACTTC	TRBD2	TRBV10-1	TRBJ2-7	NA
CSVEVRGVITTEAFF	TGCAGCGTTGAAGTTAGGGGGGTAATTACCACTGAAGCTTTCTTT	NA	TRBV29-1	TRBJ1-1	NA
CASSVDGVEAFF	TGTGCCAGCAGCGTAGATGGGGTGGAAGCTTTCTTT	NA	TRBV9	TRBJ1-1	NA
CSVTGLSDTQYF	TGCAGCGTAACGGGACTTTCAGATACGCAGTATTTT	NA	TRBV29-1	TRBJ2-3	NA
CASRGQAHQFF	TGTGCCAGTAGGGGCCAGGCTCACCAGTTCTTC	NA	TRBV19	TRBJ2-1	NA
CASSPSGSGELFF	TGTGCCAGCTCACCGTCGGGGTCCGGGGAGCTGTTTTTT	NA	TRBV18	TRBJ2-2	NA
CASSVVAGGPDEQFF	TGTGCCAGCAGCGTAGTGGCGGGAGGGCCAGATGAGCAGTTCTTC	TRBD2	TRBV9	TRBJ2-1	NA
CASGETSGISNNEQFF	TGTGCCAGCGGCGAAACTAGCGGGATCAGCAACAATGAGCAGTTCTTC	TRBD2	TRBV6-4	TRBJ2-1	NA
CASSNSGSSYNEQFF	TGTGCCAGCAGTAATAGCGGAAGCTCCTACAATGAGCAGTTCTTC	NA	TRBV27	TRBJ2-1	NA
CASRRTGFEKLFF	TGTGCCAGCCGTCGGACAGGGTTTGAAAAACTGTTTTTT	TRBD1	TRBV28	TRBJ1-4	NA
CAWSGDRGSYGQYF	TGTGCCTGGAGTGGGGACAGGGGGAGCTATGGGCAGTACTTC	TRBD1	TRBV30	TRBJ2-7	NA
CASSLSLMQPQHF	TGTGCCAGCAGCTTGTCGTTAATGCAGCCCCAGCATTTT	NA	TRBV5-6	TRBJ1-5	NA
CASSPVPGQGTDNYGYTF	TGTGCCAGCAGTCCAGTCCCGGGACAGGGGACGGATAACTATGGCTACACCTTC	TRBD1	TRBV7-2	TRBJ1-2	NA
CAWSRGLAGYEQYF	TGTGCCTGGAGTCGGGGGCTAGCGGGATACGAGCAGTACTTC	TRBD2	TRBV30	TRBJ2-7	NA
CASSLGQGVQYF	TGTGCCAGCAGCTTGGGGCAGGGGGTTCAGTATTTT	TRBD1	TRBV5-6	TRBJ2-3	once
CASSPLGVEKLFF	TGTGCCAGCTCACCTCTTGGTGTTGAAAAACTGTTTTTT	NA	TRBV18	TRBJ1-4	NA
CASTDSGSTNEKLFF	TGTGCCAGTACAGATTCGGGGTCGACTAATGAAAAACTGTTTTTT	NA	TRBV19	TRBJ1-4	NA
CASSYSGQGSNQPQHF	TGTGCCAGCAGTTACTCGGGGCAGGGAAGCAATCAGCCCCAGCATTTT	NA	TRBV6-2/TRBV6-3	TRBJ1-5	NA
CASSSSRDSNSPLHF	TGTGCCAGCAGTTCCTCGCGGGACTCCAATTCACCCCTCCACTTT	NA	TRBV6-5	TRBJ1-6	NA
CATSRDRGTGELFF	TGTGCCACCAGCAGAGATAGGGGGACCGGGGAGCTGTTTTTT	NA	TRBV15	TRBJ2-2	NA